This T cell receptor beta chain was captured by sequencing in a study of T-cell memory formation after mild COVID-19. This CDR3 region has 13 residues. Germline-derived CDR1 and CDR2 are SGHRS and YFSETQ. The V gene lost 0 bases and the J gene lost 6 bases, with 8 bases spanning the gap. This clonotype was seen repeatedly, ten times or more. In TCRdb, the 5' RACE reads were re-called with MiXCR into one record per CDR3 protein. The data show some 130,000 distinct CDR3 sequences, about 15% seen once. The gene calls are TRBV5-1 and TRBJ2-3; D is perhaps TRBD2 (5 bases). The sample consisted of PBMCs or a T cell subset sorted from them (not recorded which). The receptor comes from an adult woman who had mild COVID-19 (a few samples of this study predate the infection). Cell type and time point are not known. The CDR3 nucleotides are TGCGCCAGCAGCTTGGAGGGCGGGGATACGCAGTATTTT. Amino acid sequence: CASSLEGGDTQYF.